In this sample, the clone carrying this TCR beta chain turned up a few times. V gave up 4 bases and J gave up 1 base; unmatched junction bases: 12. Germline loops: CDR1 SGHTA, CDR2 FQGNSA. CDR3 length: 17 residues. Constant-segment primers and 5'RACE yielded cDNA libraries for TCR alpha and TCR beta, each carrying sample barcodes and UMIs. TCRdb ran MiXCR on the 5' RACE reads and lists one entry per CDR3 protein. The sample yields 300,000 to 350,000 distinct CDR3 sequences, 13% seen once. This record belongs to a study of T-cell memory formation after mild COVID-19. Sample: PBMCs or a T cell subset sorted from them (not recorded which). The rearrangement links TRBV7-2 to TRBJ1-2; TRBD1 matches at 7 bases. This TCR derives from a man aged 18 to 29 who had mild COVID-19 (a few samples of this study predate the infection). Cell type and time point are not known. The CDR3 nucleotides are TGTGCCAGCAGCTCTCGGGGACAGCTTATCCTTAACTATGGCTACACCTTC. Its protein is CASSSRGQLILNYGYTF.